A selection of T cell receptor beta chains follows, all from one sample in a study of shared clonotypes between healthy human individuals. TCRdb's table, derived via immunoSEQ multiplex PCR, lists solely in-frame clones and lacks some. The table shows roughly 810,000 clones, with roughly 96% occurring only once. Sequencing used naive CD8+ T cells sorted from blood. These receptors originate from a man aged 25 to 40 in good health. Both conserved end residues are part of each CDR3. Each record gives: D gene, J gene, clone size, V gene, CDR3 protein, CDR3 DNA. D genes are given only for firm matches. Clone size is shown for a subset of rows, as once, few, many or a class of expanded clone.

TRBD2 TRBJ2-1 NA TRBV27 CASSFGRERREQFF TGTGCCAGCAGTTTCGGGCGGGAGCGGAGGGAGCAGTTCTTC
NA TRBJ1-1 NA TRBV25-1 CASSGGSGTNTEAFF TGTGCCAGCAGTGGTGGGTCAGGGACGAACACTGAAGCTTTCTTT
NA TRBJ2-3 once TRBV7-3 CASSLLPDSTDTQYF TGTGCCAGCAGCTTACTACCTGATAGCACAGATACGCAGTATTTT
NA TRBJ2-5 NA TRBV6-5 CASSYGGETQYF TGTGCCAGCAGTTACGGAGGGGAGACCCAGTACTTC
NA TRBJ2-1 NA TRBV7-9 CATYDTPYNEQFF TGTGCCACATACGATACTCCCTACAATGAGCAGTTCTTC
TRBD2 TRBJ2-1 NA TRBV7-3 CASSPDPVGTSGRGSYNEQFF TGTGCCAGCAGCCCAGACCCTGTAGGGACTAGCGGGAGGGGCTCCTACAATGAGCAGTTCTTC
TRBD2 TRBJ2-7 NA TRBV29-1 CSVAGTREHSEQYF TGCAGCGTCGCCGGGACTAGGGAACACAGCGAGCAGTACTTC
NA TRBJ2-2 NA TRBV7-3 CASSFGSPGELFF TGTGCCAGCAGCTTCGGGTCCCCCGGGGAGCTGTTTTTT
TRBD2 TRBJ2-1 NA TRBV10-3 CAISESAGGPGNEQFF TGTGCCATCAGTGAGTCCGCGGGAGGGCCTGGCAATGAGCAGTTCTTC
NA TRBJ2-5 NA TRBV28 CASSAIPLGEKTQYF TGTGCCAGCAGTGCGATCCCGCTAGGCGAAAAGACCCAGTACTTC
NA TRBJ2-7 NA TRBV30 CAWSVLEFYEQYF TGTGCCTGGAGTGTACTTGAATTCTACGAGCAGTACTTC
TRBD2 TRBJ2-7 NA TRBV5-6 CASSLGLAGGPSYEQYF TGTGCCAGCAGCTTGGGACTAGCGGGAGGGCCGAGCTACGAGCAGTACTTC
NA TRBJ1-2 NA TRBV9 CASSVVRGYGYTF TGTGCCAGCAGCGTAGTGCGGGGCTATGGCTACACCTTC
NA TRBJ2-4 NA TRBV2 CAGSGIAKNIQYF TGTGCCGGTTCTGGAATAGCCAAAAACATTCAGTACTTC
TRBD2 TRBJ2-1 NA TRBV5-4 CASRSGTSGRESYNEQFF TGTGCCAGCAGGTCCGGGACTAGCGGGAGGGAGTCCTACAATGAGCAGTTCTTC
NA TRBJ2-7 NA TRBV7-6 CASSSGSSYEQYF TGTGCCAGCAGCTCGGGTAGTTCCTACGAGCAGTACTTC
NA TRBJ2-5 NA TRBV15 CATSRVGGRAETQYF TGTGCCACCAGCAGAGTGGGGGGCAGGGCAGAGACCCAGTACTTC
NA TRBJ2-1 few TRBV29-1 CSVEDRDYYNEQFF TGCAGCGTTGAAGATCGGGATTATTACAATGAGCAGTTCTTC
TRBD2 TRBJ2-1 NA TRBV29-1 CSVDIGTSGRSIYNEQFF TGCAGCGTCGATATCGGGACTAGCGGGAGGTCGATATACAATGAGCAGTTCTTC
TRBD1 TRBJ2-5 NA TRBV9 CASSVEGGGETQYF TGTGCCAGCAGCGTAGAAGGGGGCGGAGAGACCCAGTACTTC
TRBD2 TRBJ2-7 NA TRBV5-1 CASSAGLAGALSYEQYF TGCGCCAGCAGCGCCGGACTAGCGGGAGCTCTAAGCTACGAGCAGTACTTC
TRBD1 TRBJ2-7 NA TRBV12-5 CASGPRTGLANEQYF TGTGCTAGTGGTCCCCGGACAGGCCTAGCTAACGAGCAGTACTTC
TRBD2 TRBJ2-1 NA TRBV5-5 CASSRGLADNEQFF TGTGCCAGCAGCAGGGGACTAGCTGACAATGAGCAGTTCTTC
NA TRBJ2-2 NA TRBV5-1 CASNLGTTGTGELFF TGCGCCAGCAACCTAGGGACCACGGGAACCGGGGAGCTGTTTTTT
TRBD2 TRBJ2-5 NA TRBV29-1 CSVEAPSGSIVETQYF TGCAGCGTTGAAGCCCCTAGCGGGAGCATTGTAGAGACCCAGTACTTC
TRBD1 TRBJ1-4 once TRBV5-4 CASSLGGQGAGEKLFF TGTGCCAGCAGCTTGGGGGGACAGGGGGCGGGTGAAAAACTGTTTTTT
NA TRBJ2-1 NA TRBV7-9 CASSLDNSKQFF TGTGCCAGCAGCTTAGACAATAGCAAGCAGTTCTTC
NA TRBJ2-2 NA TRBV7-9 CASSPGGHRNTGELFF TGTGCCAGCAGCCCCGGAGGACACAGGAACACCGGGGAGCTGTTTTTT
NA TRBJ2-1 NA TRBV11-3 CASSFFGGDEQFF TGTGCCAGCAGCTTCTTCGGTGGGGATGAGCAGTTCTTC
NA TRBJ1-2 NA TRBV27 CASSPQPYYGYTF TGTGCCAGCAGTCCGCAGCCATACTATGGCTACACCTTC
TRBD1 TRBJ2-5 NA TRBV5-1 CASSLGDRGQETQYF TGCGCCAGCAGCTTGGGAGACAGGGGCCAAGAGACCCAGTACTTC
NA TRBJ1-4 NA TRBV4-1 CASSQFPAPGDEKLFF TGCGCCAGCAGCCAATTCCCAGCGCCCGGCGATGAAAAACTGTTTTTT
NA TRBJ1-2 NA TRBV5-1 CASSLSRGHGYTF TGCGCCAGCAGCTTGTCCAGGGGCCATGGCTACACCTTC
NA TRBJ2-6 NA TRBV7-9 CASGPIGSSGANVLTF TGTGCCAGCGGCCCTATCGGCAGCTCTGGGGCCAACGTCCTGACTTTC
NA TRBJ2-5 NA TRBV14 CASSQDRSLDSSLGETQYF TGTGCCAGCAGCCAAGATCGGTCCCTTGATTCCTCGTTAGGAGAGACCCAGTACTTC
TRBD1 TRBJ2-5 once TRBV28 CASSPVFGTGGEETQYF TGTGCCAGCAGTCCCGTGTTCGGGACAGGGGGCGAAGAGACCCAGTACTTC
NA TRBJ2-1 once TRBV29-1 CSLKRPPEEQFF TGCAGTTTGAAGCGTCCCCCCGAAGAGCAGTTCTTC
TRBD1 TRBJ2-5 NA TRBV28 CASSNRRQGKETQYF TGTGCCAGCAGCAACCGCCGACAGGGGAAAGAGACCCAGTACTTC
TRBD1 TRBJ2-7 NA TRBV7-9 CASSYRGAYEQYF TGTGCCAGCAGCTACAGGGGCGCTTACGAGCAGTACTTC
TRBD1 TRBJ1-3 NA TRBV10-3 CAISPDRADGNTIYF TGTGCCATCAGTCCCGACAGGGCGGATGGAAACACCATATATTTT
TRBD1 TRBJ2-1 NA TRBV10-3 CAISDTGQSYNEQFF TGTGCCATCAGTGACACGGGACAGAGCTACAATGAGCAGTTCTTC
NA TRBJ2-7 NA TRBV27 CASGTYEQYF TGTGCCAGTGGGACCTACGAGCAGTACTTC
NA TRBJ2-5 once TRBV9 CASSVRLGAQETQYF TGTGCCAGCAGCGTACGGCTGGGGGCCCAAGAGACCCAGTACTTC
NA TRBJ1-2 NA TRBV9 CASSVGHNYGYTF TGTGCCAGCAGCGTAGGGCACAACTATGGCTACACCTTC
TRBD2 TRBJ2-1 NA TRBV11-3 CASSYRGLAGVNEQFF TGTGCCAGCAGCTATAGAGGACTAGCGGGAGTGAATGAGCAGTTCTTC
NA TRBJ2-7 NA TRBV5-4 CASSLGQSHYEQYF TGTGCCAGCAGCCTTGGACAGAGCCACTACGAGCAGTACTTC
NA TRBJ1-2 NA TRBV13 CASSLGSSYGYTF TGTGCCAGCAGCTTAGGTTCCAGCTATGGCTACACCTTC
NA TRBJ1-5 NA TRBV15 CATSRAWDGMGNQPQHF TGTGCCACCAGCAGAGCCTGGGACGGAATGGGCAATCAGCCCCAGCATTTT
NA TRBJ2-7 NA TRBV11-2 CASSSGVLDEQYF TGTGCCAGCAGCTCCGGCGTTCTGGACGAGCAGTACTTC
TRBD2 TRBJ2-7 once TRBV10-1 CASSQTSGLSYEQYF TGCGCCAGCAGTCAGACTAGCGGACTCTCCTACGAGCAGTACTTC
NA TRBJ2-7 NA TRBV19 CASSIKNYEQYF TGTGCCAGTAGTATCAAAAACTACGAGCAGTACTTC
NA TRBJ2-7 once TRBV28 CASSPRTLWPYEQYF TGTGCCAGCAGTCCCCGGACACTATGGCCCTACGAGCAGTACTTC
TRBD1 TRBJ2-7 NA TRBV28 CASSPTGGTGLYEQYF TGTGCCAGCAGTCCGACAGGGGGTACGGGACTGTACGAGCAGTACTTC
NA TRBJ2-7 NA TRBV28 CASSLQEDPYEQYF TGTGCCAGCAGTTTACAGGAGGACCCCTACGAGCAGTACTTC
NA TRBJ1-5 NA TRBV27 CASSLRGARSQPQHF TGTGCCAGCAGTTTGAGAGGGGCCCGAAGTCAGCCCCAGCATTTT
TRBD2 TRBJ2-2 NA TRBV10-3 CAIMSTELAGVTGELFF TGTGCCATCATGTCCACCGAACTAGCGGGAGTCACCGGGGAGCTGTTTTTT
NA TRBJ2-1 NA TRBV7-6 CASRQAGGEQFF TGTGCCAGCAGACAGGCCGGGGGTGAGCAGTTCTTC
NA TRBJ2-3 NA TRBV7-2 CASSLAGSGRFPLLSTDTQYF TGTGCCAGCAGCTTAGCAGGCTCGGGGCGGTTCCCCCTCTTGAGCACAGATACGCAGTATTTT